Listed below are T cell receptor beta chains from one sample, sequenced in a study of T cell changes during pregnancy in multiple sclerosis. The table came from immunoSEQ multiplex PCR; TCRdb's copy has only in-frame clones and leaves some out. Counted here are 40,000 to 45,000 clones, around 92% occurring once; the ten biggest clones make up about 0.51%. Source: CD4+ T cells from peripheral blood mononuclear cells, taken in the second trimester of pregnancy. The origin of the receptors is a female donor in good health, enrolled as a control in a pregnancy study. Each CDR3 is given with its conserved first and last residue. The D gene is left open where the match is weak. The size entry is marked missing in some rows and otherwise reads once, few, many or a size class.

D | size | J | V | CDR3 | DNA
NA | few | TRBJ2-6 | TRBV4-3 | CASSQTQGNLGGANVLTF | TGCGCCAGCAGCCAAACCCAGGGGAACCTGGGGGGGGCCAACGTCCTGACTTTC
NA | NA | TRBJ1-5 | TRBV9 | CASSETGRGLEPQHF | TGTGCCAGCAGCGAGACGGGGAGGGGGTTAGAGCCCCAGCATTTT
NA | few | TRBJ1-1 | TRBV27 | CASSLYAAGGGTEAFF | TGTGCCAGCAGTTTATATGCAGCTGGGGGGGGCACTGAAGCTTTCTTT
NA | NA | TRBJ2-2 | TRBV4-2 | CASSLRVAENTGELFF | TGTGCCAGCAGCCTTCGTGTAGCGGAGAACACCGGGGAGCTGTTTTTT
NA | NA | TRBJ2-1 | TRBV7-2 | CASSSDSSYNEQFF | TGTGCCAGCAGCTCGGACAGCTCCTACAATGAGCAGTTCTTC
NA | NA | TRBJ2-7 | TRBV7-3 | CASSFHGTRNSYEQYF | TGTGCCAGCAGCTTCCACGGGACTCGCAACTCCTACGAGCAGTACTTC
TRBD2 | NA | TRBJ2-3 | TRBV5-8 | CADPFSGRRDTQYF | TGTGCCGACCCCTTTAGCGGGCGAAGGGATACGCAGTATTTT
NA | NA | TRBJ1-4 | TRBV7-9 | CASSPGLREKLFF | TGTGCCAGCAGCCCAGGGCTTCGTGAAAAACTGTTTTTT
TRBD1 | few | TRBJ1-1 | TRBV30 | CAWRRDRVITEAFF | TGTGCCTGGAGGCGTGACAGGGTTATCACTGAAGCTTTCTTT
TRBD2 | NA | TRBJ2-3 | TRBV10-3 | CATTRGTSTTDTQYF | TGTGCCACGACCCGGGGGACTAGCACCACAGATACGCAGTATTTT
NA | NA | TRBJ1-5 | TRBV7-2 | CASSLTGNQPQHF | TGTGCCAGCAGCTTGACAGGCAATCAGCCCCAGCATTTT
TRBD1 | NA | TRBJ1-1 | TRBV11-2 | CASSPGQGAWTEAFF | TGTGCCAGCAGCCCAGGACAGGGGGCGTGGACTGAAGCTTTCTTT
NA | NA | TRBJ2-7 | TRBV10-1 | CASSEGQYGEQYF | TGCGCCAGCAGTGAGGGTCAATACGGGGAGCAGTACTTC
TRBD1 | NA | TRBJ1-4 | TRBV28 | CASRAQTGVTNEKLFF | TGTGCCAGCAGGGCCCAGACAGGGGTCACTAATGAAAAACTGTTTTTT
TRBD2 | NA | TRBJ2-7 | TRBV7-2 | CASSPGGRIYEQYF | TGTGCCAGCAGCCCGGGGGGGAGGATCTACGAGCAGTACTTC
TRBD2 | NA | TRBJ2-7 | TRBV18 | CASSPIGGGSGNYEQYF | TGTGCCAGCTCACCAATAGGCGGGGGTAGCGGAAACTACGAGCAGTACTTC
TRBD1 | NA | TRBJ2-7 | TRBV18 | CASSPAGGYEQYF | TGTGCCAGCTCACCCGCAGGGGGCTACGAGCAGTACTTC
NA | NA | TRBJ1-2 | TRBV28 | CASGIGGFGYGYTF | TGTGCCAGCGGGATTGGGGGGTTTGGCTATGGCTACACCTTC
NA | NA | TRBJ2-6 | TRBV29-1 | CSVEEPYGAGANVLTF | TGCAGCGTTGAAGAGCCCTACGGGGCTGGGGCCAACGTCCTGACTTTC
TRBD2 | NA | TRBJ2-1 | TRBV19 | CASSLSPTSGWNEQFF | TGTGCCAGTAGTCTATCCCCGACTAGCGGGTGGAATGAGCAGTTCTTC
NA | NA | TRBJ1-2 | TRBV10-1 | CASSESRQPTNYGYTF | TGCGCCAGCAGTGAGTCCCGACAGCCTACTAACTATGGCTACACCTTC
TRBD1 | NA | TRBJ2-7 | TRBV9 | CASSVGTGGLEQYF | TGTGCCAGCAGCGTCGGGACAGGGGGTCTCGAGCAGTACTTC
TRBD2 | NA | TRBJ2-1 | TRBV6-1 | CASSAGTSGHYYNEQFF | TGTGCCAGCAGTGCGGGGACTAGCGGGCACTACTACAATGAGCAGTTCTTC
NA | NA | TRBJ2-1 | TRBV5-4 | CASSSSDSSYNEQFF | TGTGCCAGCAGCTCTAGCGATAGCTCCTACAATGAGCAGTTCTTC
NA | NA | TRBJ2-7 | TRBV7-6 | CASSLSRMGRPSYEQYF | TGTGCCAGCAGCTTGTCCCGTATGGGGCGACCCTCCTACGAGCAGTACTTC
TRBD2 | NA | TRBJ2-7 | TRBV19 | CASSQIAGSEQYF | TGTGCCAGTAGTCAAATAGCGGGCAGCGAGCAGTACTTC
TRBD1 | NA | TRBJ1-3 | TRBV5-8 | CAGGRGLESGNTIYF | TGTGCCGGGGGCAGGGGGCTCGAGTCGGGAAACACCATATATTTT
NA | NA | TRBJ2-3 | TRBV7-2 | CASSLYTDTQYF | TGTGCCAGCAGCTTGTACACAGATACGCAGTATTTT
NA | NA | TRBJ2-1 | TRBV11-2 | CASSRDSYNEQFF | TGTGCCAGCAGCCGCGACAGCTACAATGAGCAGTTCTTC
NA | NA | TRBJ1-6 | TRBV5-5 | CASSSLGRGGDSPLHF | TGTGCCAGCAGCTCCCTCGGACGAGGAGGGGATTCACCCCTCCACTTT
NA | NA | TRBJ2-7 | TRBV27 | CASSLGTGLGASGSRKTYEQYF | TGTGCCAGCAGTTTAGGGACAGGGCTTGGGGCTAGCGGGAGTCGAAAGACCTACGAGCAGTACTTC